The rows below give T cell receptor beta chains drawn from one sample of a study of shared clonotypes between healthy human individuals. Profiled with immunoSEQ multiplex PCR; TCRdb holds only in-frame clones, not every one. The repertoire holds roughly 2 million clones, with about 95% as singletons. The specimen sequenced was naive CD8+ T cells sorted from blood. These TCRs come from a man between 18 and 35 years old in good health. CDR3s include the opening cysteine and the closing phenylalanine or tryptophan. D genes are given only for firm matches. Where a row states a size, it is once, few, many or the class of an expanded clone; other rows omit it.

CDR3 length,clone size,J gene,D gene,V gene,CDR3 DNA,CDR3 protein
13,few,TRBJ2-5,NA,TRBV6-1,TGTGCCAGCAGTTCGAGTATCGGAGAGACCCAGTACTTC,CASSSSIGETQYF
12,once,TRBJ2-2,NA,TRBV30,TGTGCCTGGAGTGTAACAGGCGGTGAGCTGTTTTTT,CAWSVTGGELFF
10,NA,TRBJ2-1,NA,TRBV27,TGTGCCAGCGGGAGCGGCGAGCAGTTCTTC,CASGSGEQFF
13,NA,TRBJ1-1,NA,TRBV30,TGTGCCTGGAGTGTGACAGGCGGAACTGAAGCTTTCTTT,CAWSVTGGTEAFF
14,NA,TRBJ2-4,NA,TRBV5-1,TGCGCCAGCAGCACTTCTAGAGAGGTAGACATTCAGTACTTC,CASSTSREVDIQYF
14,NA,TRBJ2-3,NA,TRBV30,TGTGCCTGGGAAGGTTCGGCTCGCACAGATACGCAGTATTTT,CAWEGSARTDTQYF
17,NA,TRBJ1-2,NA,TRBV7-9,TGTGCCAGCAGCCAAGTGGTGCCCGGCCCCCTAAACTATGGCTACACCTTC,CASSQVVPGPLNYGYTF
15,NA,TRBJ2-7,TRBD2,TRBV5-4,TGTGCCAGCAGCTTGGAACTAGCGGGAGGGTCCGAGCAGTACTTC,CASSLELAGGSEQYF
14,NA,TRBJ2-1,NA,TRBV29-1,TGCAGCGGCCGGGGGTTCGGGAGTCTAGATGAGCAGTTCTTC,CSGRGFGSLDEQFF
14,NA,TRBJ1-1,TRBD1,TRBV6-5,TGTGCCAGCAGGTTGACAGGGGGGAACACTGAAGCTTTCTTT,CASRLTGGNTEAFF
15,NA,TRBJ2-1,TRBD2,TRBV30,TGTGCCTGGAGTGTAAGGGAGGGCCGTGGTAATGAGCAGTTCTTC,CAWSVREGRGNEQFF
13,NA,TRBJ2-7,NA,TRBV5-4,TGTGCCAGCAGCCCCCTCGGGTCCTACGAGCAGTACTTC,CASSPLGSYEQYF
15,NA,TRBJ2-2,TRBD1,TRBV2,TGTGCCAGCAGTGTCGGACAGGGGATACGCGGGGAGCTGTTTTTT,CASSVGQGIRGELFF
15,NA,TRBJ2-7,TRBD2,TRBV5-4,TGTGCCAGCAGCCCCTGGGAGGGGTCGGCCTACGAGCAGTACTTC,CASSPWEGSAYEQYF
12,NA,TRBJ2-7,NA,TRBV14,TGTGCCAGCAGTCCAAGAGCCCACGAGCAGTACTTC,CASSPRAHEQYF
13,NA,TRBJ2-7,TRBD1,TRBV15,TGTGCCACCAGCCTGGACAGGGGGGGAGAGCAGTACTTC,CATSLDRGGEQYF
12,once,TRBJ1-1,NA,TRBV10-1,TGCGCCAGCAGTGATTTCCGGGGTGAAGCTTTCTTT,CASSDFRGEAFF
17,NA,TRBJ2-2,NA,TRBV7-6,TGTGCCAGCAGCTTAGGCCCGCGCGCGGGGAACACCGGGGAGCTGTTTTTT,CASSLGPRAGNTGELFF
13,NA,TRBJ2-7,NA,TRBV7-9,TGTGCCAGCAGCTTCAACAGGGAAGACGAGCAGTACTTC,CASSFNREDEQYF
11,NA,TRBJ2-5,TRBD1,TRBV6-6,TGTGCCAGCAGTTGGACAGGTGATCTTTACTTC,CASSWTGDLYF
15,NA,TRBJ2-1,TRBD2,TRBV29-1,TGCAGCGCCGGGACTAGCGGGGGGGCCGGTAATGAGCAGTTCTTC,CSAGTSGGAGNEQFF
15,NA,TRBJ2-7,NA,TRBV5-1,TGCGCCAGCAGCTTGGCTCTGGGGTTGTCCTACGAGCAGTACTTC,CASSLALGLSYEQYF
14,NA,TRBJ1-2,NA,TRBV5-6,TGTGCCAGCAGCTTGGGTGGCTTCATATTGGGCTACACCTTC,CASSLGGFILGYTF
18,NA,TRBJ2-3,NA,TRBV7-9,TGTGCCAGCAGCACCCGAGGGGAGAGGGGGGGCATCGCAGATACGCAGTATTTT,CASSTRGERGGIADTQYF
14,once,TRBJ1-2,TRBD1,TRBV27,TGTGCCAGCAGTTTACAGGGGGCGAACTATGGCTACACCTTC,CASSLQGANYGYTF
14,few,TRBJ1-6,NA,TRBV28,TGTGCCAGCAATCAAGGAGTCTATAATTCACCCCTCCACTTT,CASNQGVYNSPLHF
12,NA,TRBJ2-5,NA,TRBV11-2,TGTGCCAGCAGCACAGGGTTAGAGACCCAGTACTTC,CASSTGLETQYF
16,NA,TRBJ1-4,NA,TRBV4-3,TGCGCCAGCAGCCAAGACGTAAGAATTTCTAATGAAAAACTGTTTTTT,CASSQDVRISNEKLFF
16,NA,TRBJ2-2,TRBD1,TRBV11-1,TGTGCCAGCAGCAGAACAGGGGGCGGGAACACCGGGGAGCTGTTTTTT,CASSRTGGGNTGELFF
16,NA,TRBJ2-2,NA,TRBV9,TGTGCCAGCAGCTCGTCGGGGCAGGCGAACACCGGGGAGCTGTTTTTT,CASSSSGQANTGELFF
13,NA,TRBJ2-7,NA,TRBV6-5,TGTGCCAGCAAAGAAACCAACTCCTACGAGCAGTACTTC,CASKETNSYEQYF
13,NA,TRBJ1-2,TRBD1,TRBV27,TGTGCCACCTGGACAGGGGAATATTATGGCTACACCTTC,CATWTGEYYGYTF
13,NA,TRBJ2-7,NA,TRBV4-1,TGCGCCAGCAGCCAGACAGAGACCTACGAGCAGTACTTC,CASSQTETYEQYF
14,NA,TRBJ2-7,TRBD1,TRBV11-2,TGTGCCAGCAGCTTGACAGGGTTCCCCTACGAGCAGTACTTC,CASSLTGFPYEQYF